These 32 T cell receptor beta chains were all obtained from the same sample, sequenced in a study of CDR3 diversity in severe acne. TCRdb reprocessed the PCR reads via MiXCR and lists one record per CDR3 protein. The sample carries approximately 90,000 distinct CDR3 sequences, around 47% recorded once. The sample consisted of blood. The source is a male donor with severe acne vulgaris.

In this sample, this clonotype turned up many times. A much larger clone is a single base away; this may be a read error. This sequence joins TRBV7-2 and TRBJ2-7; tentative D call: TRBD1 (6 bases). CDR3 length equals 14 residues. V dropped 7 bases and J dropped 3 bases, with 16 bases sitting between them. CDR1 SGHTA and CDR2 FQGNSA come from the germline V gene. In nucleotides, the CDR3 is TGTGCCAGCAACTCCGGGACAAATAACTACGAGCAGTACTTC. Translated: CASNSGTNNYEQYF. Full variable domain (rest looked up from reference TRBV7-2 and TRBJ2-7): GAGVSQSPSNKVTEKGKDVELRCDPISGHTALYWYRQSLGQGLEFLIYFQGNSAPDKSGLPSDRFSAERTGGSVSTLTIQRTQQEDSAVYLCASNSGTNNYEQYFGPGTRLTVT.

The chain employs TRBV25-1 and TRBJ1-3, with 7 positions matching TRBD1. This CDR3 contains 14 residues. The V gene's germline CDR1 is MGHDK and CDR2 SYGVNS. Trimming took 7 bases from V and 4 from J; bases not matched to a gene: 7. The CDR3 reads CASMEGARGNTIYF. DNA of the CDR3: TGTGCCAGCATGGAGGGGGCAAGGGGAAACACCATATATTTT.

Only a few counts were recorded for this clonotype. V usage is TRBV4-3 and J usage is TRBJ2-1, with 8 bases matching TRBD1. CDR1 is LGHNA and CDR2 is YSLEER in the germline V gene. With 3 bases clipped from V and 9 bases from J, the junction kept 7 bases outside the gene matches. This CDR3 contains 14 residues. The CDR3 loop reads CASSHRQGNTEQFF. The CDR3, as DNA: TGCGCCAGCAGCCACAGACAGGGGAACACTGAGCAGTTCTTC.

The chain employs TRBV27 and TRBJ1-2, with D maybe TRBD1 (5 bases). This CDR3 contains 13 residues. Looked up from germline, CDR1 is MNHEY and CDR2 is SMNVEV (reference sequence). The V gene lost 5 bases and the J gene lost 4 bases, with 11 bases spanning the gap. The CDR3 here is CASSTPGGYGYTF. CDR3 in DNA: TGTGCCAGCAGTACCCCGGGGGGCTATGGCTACACCTTC.

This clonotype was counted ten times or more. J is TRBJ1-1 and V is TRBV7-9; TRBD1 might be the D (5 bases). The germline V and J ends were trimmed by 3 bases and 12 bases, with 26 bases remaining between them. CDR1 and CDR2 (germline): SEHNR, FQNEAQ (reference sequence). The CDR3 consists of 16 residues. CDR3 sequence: CASSFTGASTPLAPFF. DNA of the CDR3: TGTGCCAGCAGCTTTACAGGCGCCTCTACTCCCTTGGCACCTTTCTTT.

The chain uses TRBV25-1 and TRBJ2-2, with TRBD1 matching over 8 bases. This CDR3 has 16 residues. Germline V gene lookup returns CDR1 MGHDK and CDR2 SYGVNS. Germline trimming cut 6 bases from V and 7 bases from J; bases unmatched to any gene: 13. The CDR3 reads CASSDIGTGKIGELFF. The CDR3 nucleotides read TGTGCCAGCAGCGACATAGGGACAGGCAAAATCGGGGAGCTGTTTTTT.

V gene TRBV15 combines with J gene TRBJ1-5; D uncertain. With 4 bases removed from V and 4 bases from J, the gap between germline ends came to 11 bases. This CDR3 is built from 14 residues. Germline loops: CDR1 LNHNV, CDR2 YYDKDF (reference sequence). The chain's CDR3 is CATSNPSGNQPQHF. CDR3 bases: TGTGCCACCAGCAACCCGTCGGGGAATCAGCCCCAGCATTTT.

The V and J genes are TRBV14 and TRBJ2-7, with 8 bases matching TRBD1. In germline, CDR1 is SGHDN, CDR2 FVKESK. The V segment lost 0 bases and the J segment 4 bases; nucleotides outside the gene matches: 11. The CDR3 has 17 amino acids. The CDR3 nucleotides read TGTGCCAGCAGCCAAGAATACGTGACAGGGGCCACTTACGAGCAGTACTTC. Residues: CASSQEYVTGATYEQYF.

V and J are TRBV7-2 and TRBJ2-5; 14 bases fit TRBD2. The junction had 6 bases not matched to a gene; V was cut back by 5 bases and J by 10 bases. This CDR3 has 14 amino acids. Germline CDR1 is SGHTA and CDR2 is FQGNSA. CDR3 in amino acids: CASSGGLAGDGQYF. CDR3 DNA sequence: TGTGCCAGCAGCGGGGGACTAGCGGGAGATGGCCAGTACTTC.

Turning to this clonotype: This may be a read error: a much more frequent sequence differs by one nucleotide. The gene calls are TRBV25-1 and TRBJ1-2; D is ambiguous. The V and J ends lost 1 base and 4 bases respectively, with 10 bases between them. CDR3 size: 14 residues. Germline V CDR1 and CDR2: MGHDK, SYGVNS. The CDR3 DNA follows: TGTGCCAGCAGTGAATCTGCAGACCTCTATGGCTACACCTTC. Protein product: CASSESADLYGYTF.

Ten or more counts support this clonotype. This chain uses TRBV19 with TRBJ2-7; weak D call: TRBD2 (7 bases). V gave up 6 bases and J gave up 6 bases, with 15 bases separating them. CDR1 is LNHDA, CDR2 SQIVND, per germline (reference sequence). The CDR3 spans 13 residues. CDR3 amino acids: CASSPGGGGEQYF. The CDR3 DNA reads TGTGCCAGTAGCCCGGGGGGCGGGGGCGAGCAGTACTTC. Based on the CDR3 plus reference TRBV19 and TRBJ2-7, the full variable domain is DGGITQSPKYLFRKEGQNVTLSCEQNLNHDAMYWYRQDPGQGLRLIYYSQIVNDFQKGDIAEGYSVSREKKESFPLTVTSAQKNPTAFYLCASSPGGGGEQYFGPGTRLTVT.

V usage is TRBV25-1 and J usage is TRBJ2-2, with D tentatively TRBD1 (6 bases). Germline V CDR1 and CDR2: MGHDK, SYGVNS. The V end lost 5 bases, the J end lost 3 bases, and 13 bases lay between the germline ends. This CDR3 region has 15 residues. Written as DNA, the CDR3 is TGTGCCAGCAGTTTAAGGACAGACGACACCGGGGAGCTGTTTTTT. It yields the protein CASSLRTDDTGELFF.

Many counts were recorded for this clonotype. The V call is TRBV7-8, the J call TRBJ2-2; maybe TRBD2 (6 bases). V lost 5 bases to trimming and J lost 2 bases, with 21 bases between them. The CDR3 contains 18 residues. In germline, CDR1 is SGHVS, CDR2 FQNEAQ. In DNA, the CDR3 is TGTGCCAGCAGCCTCTATGTCCTACTAGCTCCTAACACCGGGGAGCTGTTTTTT. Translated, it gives CASSLYVLLAPNTGELFF.

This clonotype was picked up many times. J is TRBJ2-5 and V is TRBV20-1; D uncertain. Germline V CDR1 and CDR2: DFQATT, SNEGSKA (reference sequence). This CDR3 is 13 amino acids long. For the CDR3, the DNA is TGCATTCCTACCAGCGTAAACAAAGAGACCCAGTACTTC. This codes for CIPTSVNKETQYF.

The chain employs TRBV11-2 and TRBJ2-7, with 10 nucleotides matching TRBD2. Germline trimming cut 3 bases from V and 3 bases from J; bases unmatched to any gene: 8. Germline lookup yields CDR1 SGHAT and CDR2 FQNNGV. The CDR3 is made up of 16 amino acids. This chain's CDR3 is CASSLARTSGFYEQYF. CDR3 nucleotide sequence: TGTGCCAGCAGCTTGGCCCGGACTAGCGGATTCTACGAGCAGTACTTC. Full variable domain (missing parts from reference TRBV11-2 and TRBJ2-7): EAGVAQSPRYKIIEKRQSVAFWCNPISGHATLYWYQQILGQGPKLLIQFQNNGVVDDSQLPKDRFSAERLKGVDSTLKIQPAKLEDSAVYLCASSLARTSGFYEQYFGPGTRLTVT.

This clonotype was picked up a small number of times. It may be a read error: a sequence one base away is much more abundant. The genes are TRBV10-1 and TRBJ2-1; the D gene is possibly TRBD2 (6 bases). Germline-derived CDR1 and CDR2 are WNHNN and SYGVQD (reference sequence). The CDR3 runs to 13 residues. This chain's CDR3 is CACSVGGMVEQFF. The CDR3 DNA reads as TGCGCCTGCAGTGTAGGCGGGATGGTTGAGCAGTTCTTC.

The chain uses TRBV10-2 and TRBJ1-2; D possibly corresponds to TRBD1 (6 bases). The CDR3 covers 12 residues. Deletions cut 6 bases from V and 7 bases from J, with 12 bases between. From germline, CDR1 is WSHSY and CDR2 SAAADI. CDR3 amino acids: CASSPLGGGYTF. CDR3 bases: TGCGCCAGCAGCCCTCTAGGGGGTGGCTACACCTTC.

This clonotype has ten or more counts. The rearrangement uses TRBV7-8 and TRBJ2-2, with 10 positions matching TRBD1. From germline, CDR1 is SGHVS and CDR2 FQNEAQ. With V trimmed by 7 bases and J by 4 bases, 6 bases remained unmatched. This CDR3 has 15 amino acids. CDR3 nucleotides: TGTGCCAGCACCCGACAGGGGGCGATCACCGGGGAGCTGTTTTTT. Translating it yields CASTRQGAITGELFF. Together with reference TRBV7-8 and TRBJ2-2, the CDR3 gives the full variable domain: GAGVSQSPRYKVAKRGQDVALRCDPISGHVSLFWYQQALGQGPEFLTYFQNEAQLDKSGLPSDRFFAERPEGSVSTLKIQRTQQEDSAVYLCASTRQGAITGELFFGEGSRLTVL.

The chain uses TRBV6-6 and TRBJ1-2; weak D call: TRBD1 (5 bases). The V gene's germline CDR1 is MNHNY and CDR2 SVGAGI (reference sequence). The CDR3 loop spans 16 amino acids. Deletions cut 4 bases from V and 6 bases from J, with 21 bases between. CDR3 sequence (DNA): TGTGCCAGCAGTTCCCCAACCGGGACTACGGCTCATGGCTACACCTTC. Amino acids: CASSSPTGTTAHGYTF.

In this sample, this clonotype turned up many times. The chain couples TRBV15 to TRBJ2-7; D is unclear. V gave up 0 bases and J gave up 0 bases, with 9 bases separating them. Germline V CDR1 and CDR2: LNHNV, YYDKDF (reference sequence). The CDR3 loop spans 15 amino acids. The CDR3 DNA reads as TGTGCCACCAGCAGAGATCGTCAGGCCTCCTACGAGCAGTACTTC. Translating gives CATSRDRQASYEQYF.

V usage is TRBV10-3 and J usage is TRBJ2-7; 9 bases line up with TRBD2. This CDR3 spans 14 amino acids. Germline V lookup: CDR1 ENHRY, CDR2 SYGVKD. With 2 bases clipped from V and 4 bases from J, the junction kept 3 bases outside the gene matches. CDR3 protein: CAISEKSGRYEQYF. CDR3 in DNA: TGTGCCATCAGTGAGAAGAGCGGGAGGTACGAGCAGTACTTC.

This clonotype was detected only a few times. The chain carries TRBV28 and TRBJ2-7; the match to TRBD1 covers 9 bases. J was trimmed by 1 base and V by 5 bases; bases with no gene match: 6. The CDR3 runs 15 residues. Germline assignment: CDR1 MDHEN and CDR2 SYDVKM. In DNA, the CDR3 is TGTGCCAGCAGTCGTCTCGGGACAGGGTCCTACGAGCAGTACTTC. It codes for CASSRLGTGSYEQYF.

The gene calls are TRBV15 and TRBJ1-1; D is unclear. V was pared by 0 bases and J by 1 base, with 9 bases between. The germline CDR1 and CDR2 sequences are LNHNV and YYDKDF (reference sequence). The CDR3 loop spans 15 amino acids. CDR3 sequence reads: CATSRDRGENTEAFF. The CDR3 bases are TGTGCCACCAGCAGAGATCGGGGAGAGAACACTGAAGCTTTCTTT.

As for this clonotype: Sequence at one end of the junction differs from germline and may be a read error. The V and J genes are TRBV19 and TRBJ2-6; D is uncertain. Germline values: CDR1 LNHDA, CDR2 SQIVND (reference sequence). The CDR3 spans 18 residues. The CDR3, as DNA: TGTGCCAGTACCCCCAGGCAGTCAGACCCCTCTCGGGCCAACGTCCTGACTTTC. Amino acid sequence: CASTPRQSDPSRANVLTF.

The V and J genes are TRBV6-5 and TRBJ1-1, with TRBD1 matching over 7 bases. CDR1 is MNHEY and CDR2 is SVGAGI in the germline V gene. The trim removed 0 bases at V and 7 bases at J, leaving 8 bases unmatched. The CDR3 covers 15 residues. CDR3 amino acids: CASSYSIQGPIEAFF. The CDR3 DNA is TGTGCCAGCAGTTACTCGATACAGGGGCCAATTGAAGCTTTCTTT.

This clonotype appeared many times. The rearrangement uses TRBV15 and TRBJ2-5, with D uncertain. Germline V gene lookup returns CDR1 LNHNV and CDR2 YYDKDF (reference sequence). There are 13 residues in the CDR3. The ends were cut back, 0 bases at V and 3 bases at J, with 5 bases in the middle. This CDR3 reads CATSRDREETQYF. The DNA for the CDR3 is TGTGCCACCAGCAGAGATCGTGAAGAGACCCAGTACTTC.

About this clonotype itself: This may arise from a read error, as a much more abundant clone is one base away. The CDR3 is CASSPDPRTDTQYF. The CDR3 DNA reads as TGTGCCAGCAGCCCCGACCCCAGGACAGATACGCAGTATTTT. The V call is TRBV7-8, the J call TRBJ2-3; unclear D gene. Deletions cut 5 bases from V and 3 bases from J, with 12 bases between. The CDR3 consists of 14 residues. Germline V gene lookup returns CDR1 SGHVS and CDR2 FQNEAQ.

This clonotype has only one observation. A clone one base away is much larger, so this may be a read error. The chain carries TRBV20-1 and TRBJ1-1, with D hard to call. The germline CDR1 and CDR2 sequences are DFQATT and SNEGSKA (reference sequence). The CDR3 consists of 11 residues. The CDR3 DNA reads TGCATTGCCCTACATAGCACTGAAGCTTTCTTT. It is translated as CIALHSTEAFF.

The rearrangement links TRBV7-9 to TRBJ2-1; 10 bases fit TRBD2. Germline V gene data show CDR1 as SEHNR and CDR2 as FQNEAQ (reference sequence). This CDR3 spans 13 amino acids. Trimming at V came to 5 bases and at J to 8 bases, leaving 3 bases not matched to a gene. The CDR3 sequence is CASSPSGSHEQFF. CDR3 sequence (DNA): TGTGCCAGCAGCCCTAGCGGGAGCCATGAGCAGTTCTTC.

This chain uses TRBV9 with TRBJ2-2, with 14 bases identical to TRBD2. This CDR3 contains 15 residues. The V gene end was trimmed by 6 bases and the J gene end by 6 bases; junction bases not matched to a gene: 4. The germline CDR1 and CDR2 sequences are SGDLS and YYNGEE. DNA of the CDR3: TGTGCCAGCAACCGGGGACTAGCGGGAGCCGGGGAGCTGTTTTTT. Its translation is CASNRGLAGAGELFF. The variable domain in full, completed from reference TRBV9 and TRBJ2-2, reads DSGVTQTPKHLITATGQRVTLRCSPRSGDLSVYWYQQSLDQGLQFLIQYYNGEERAKGNILERFSAQQFPDLHSELNLSSLELGDSALYFCASNRGLAGAGELFFGEGSRLTVL.

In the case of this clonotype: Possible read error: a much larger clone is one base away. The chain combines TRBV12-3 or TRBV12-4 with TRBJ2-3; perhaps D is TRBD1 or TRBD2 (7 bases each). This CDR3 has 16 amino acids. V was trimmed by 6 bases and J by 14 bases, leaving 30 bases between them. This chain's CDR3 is CASRVDRQKTSIVLYF. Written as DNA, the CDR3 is TGTGCCAGCAGGGTGGACAGGCAGAAGACTAGCATCGTGCTGTATTTT.

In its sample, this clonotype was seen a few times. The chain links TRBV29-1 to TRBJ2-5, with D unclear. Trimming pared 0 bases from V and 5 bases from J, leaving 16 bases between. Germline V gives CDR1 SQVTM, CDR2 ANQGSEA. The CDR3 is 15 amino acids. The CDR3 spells CSVEDLKEEQETQYF. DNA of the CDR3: TGCAGCGTTGAAGATCTTAAAGAGGAGCAGGAGACCCAGTACTTC.